The clone carrying this TCR beta chain was recorded once. CDR1 SGHNT and CDR2 YYREEE come from the germline V gene (reference sequence). The CDR3 totals 14 residues. V lost 4 bases to trimming and J lost 5 bases; unmatched junction nucleotides: 8. This entry is derived from a study of OX40 agonist ivuxolimab in advanced cancers. Study background: Dose-escalation cases comprised hepatocellular carcinoma, melanoma, renal cell or head and neck cancer.

Clones were read by immunoSEQ multiplex PCR, and TCRdb kept only the in-frame ones, dropping some. The sample consists of fewer than 60,000 clones, roughly 77% of them appearing once. The sample in question was CD4+ or CD8+ T cells sorted from blood, obtained in a trial of the OX40 agonist ivuxolimab. This chain uses TRBV5-4 with TRBJ2-7; TRBD1 aligns across 8 bases. This TCR was sampled from an adult with an advanced solid tumor such as melanoma, head and neck, liver or kidney cancer. CDR3 residues: CASSGTGGSHEQYF. CDR3 DNA: TGTGCCAGCAGCGGAACAGGGGGATCCCACGAGCAGTACTTC.